These T cell receptor beta chains were read from a single sample in a study of blood T cell repertoires in COVID-19. Using immunoSEQ multiplex PCR, the repertoire was profiled, and TCRdb retains in-frame clones only, with some absent. The sample lists over 150,000 clones, 87% occurring once. The specimen was peripheral blood. These receptors were collected from a woman aged 65 to 85 with COVID-19, enrolled during active disease. Both conserved end residues are part of each CDR3. A D gene is named only where the DNA matches it firmly. The size entry is marked missing in some rows and otherwise reads once, few, many or a size class.

d_call	clone_size	v_call	j_call	cdr3_aa	cdr3_nt
TRBD1	.	TRBV18	TRBJ1-2	CASSDQQEGASGYTF	TGTGCCAGCTCGGATCAGCAGGAGGGGGCTTCTGGCTACACCTTC
.	.	TRBV10-3	TRBJ2-2	CAISDDRGVTPGSCFF	.
.	.	TRBV3-1/TRBV3-2	TRBJ2-3	CASSREGAGGKYF	TGTGCCAGCAGCCGGGAGGGGGCAGGGGGCAAGTATTTT
.	.	TRBV7-2	TRBJ1-2	CASSSGSTGRYGYTF	TGTGCCAGCAGCTCAGGATCTACAGGGCGCTATGGCTACACCTTC
.	.	TRBV24-1	TRBJ1-2	CATSDTGLYGYTF	TGTGCCACCAGTGATACAGGTCTCTATGGCTACACCTTC
TRBD1	.	TRBV7-9	TRBJ1-2	CASSLEEGADGYTF	TGTGCCAGCAGCTTAGAGGAGGGGGCGGATGGCTACACCTTC
TRBD2	.	TRBV9	TRBJ2-3	CASSPPGVAGGTDTQYF	TGTGCCAGCAGCCCTCCCGGGGTAGCGGGAGGCACAGATACGCAGTATTTT
TRBD1	.	TRBV3-1/TRBV3-2	TRBJ2-7	CASSARDRGSEQYF	TGTGCCAGCAGCGCACGGGACAGGGGGAGCGAGCAGTACTTC
.	.	TRBV5-1	TRBJ2-6	CASSLDLDRLSGANVLTF	TGCGCCAGCAGCTTGGATTTGGACAGACTCTCTGGGGCCAACGTCCTGACTTTC
.	.	TRBV30	TRBJ2-5	CAWSVGGNPSQETQYF	TGTGCCTGGAGTGTTGGAGGGAATCCTAGTCAAGAGACCCAGTACTTC
TRBD1	.	TRBV5-5	TRBJ1-2	CASSLGRDRGPYGYTF	TGTGCCAGCAGCCTTGGGAGGGACAGGGGGCCCTATGGCTACACCTTC
TRBD2	.	TRBV11-1	TRBJ2-1	CASSLDGAGGRNEQFF	TGTGCCAGCAGCTTAGACGGGGCGGGAGGGAGGAATGAGCAGTTCTTC
.	once	TRBV5-1	TRBJ2-7	CASSFVAVGVIEQYF	TGCGCCAGCAGCTTTGTAGCGGTCGGGGTGATCGAGCAGTACTTC
.	.	TRBV5-6	TRBJ2-1	CASSWSSYNEQFF	TGTGCCAGCAGCTGGAGCTCCTACAATGAGCAGTTCTTC
.	.	TRBV7-6	TRBJ2-7	CASSRGLLYEQYF	TGTGCCAGCAGCAGGGGTCTACTCTACGAGCAGTACTTC
TRBD1	.	TRBV5-4	TRBJ2-7	CASSGTGTGGSYEQYF	TGTGCCAGCAGCGGGACCGGGACAGGGGGCTCCTACGAGCAGTACTTC
.	.	TRBV20-1	TRBJ2-1	CSAPLSNEQFF	TGCAGTGCCCCTTTATCCAATGAGCAGTTCTTC
TRBD1	.	TRBV18	TRBJ1-2	CASSGDRAGYTF	TGTGCCAGCTCGGGGGACAGGGCTGGCTACACCTTC
.	.	TRBV5-6	TRBJ2-7	CASSSAGTRNEQYF	TGTGCCAGCAGCTCCGCCGGGACAAGAAACGAGCAGTACTTC
.	.	TRBV12-3/TRBV12-4	TRBJ2-1	CASRRLVTNEQFF	TGTGCCAGCAGGCGACTAGTTACCAATGAGCAGTTCTTC
.	.	TRBV3-1/TRBV3-2	TRBJ1-2	CASSQPTGNGYTF	TGTGCCAGCAGCCAACCTACAGGGAATGGCTACACCTTC
.	.	TRBV9	TRBJ1-3	CASSLDPRLGLGNTIYF	TGTGCCAGCAGCTTGGACCCCCGTCTTGGACTTGGAAACACCATATATTTT
TRBD1	.	TRBV15	TRBJ1-5	CATSRGQVDQPQHF	TGTGCCACCAGTCGTGGACAGGTAGATCAGCCCCAGCATTTT
TRBD1	.	TRBV5-1	TRBJ1-3	CASSLAGRGLGNTIYF	TGCGCCAGCAGCTTGGCCGGGAGGGGGCTTGGAAACACCATATATTTT
TRBD1	.	TRBV7-9	TRBJ2-5	CASSLARAGGPTSTQYF	TGTGCCAGCAGCTTAGCGAGGGCAGGGGGACCAACCAGCACCCAGTACTTC
TRBD2	.	TRBV10-1	TRBJ2-7	CASSDHPLTSGGTYEQYF	TGCGCCAGCAGTGACCACCCTTTGACTAGCGGGGGCACCTACGAGCAGTACTTC
TRBD1	.	TRBV7-2	TRBJ1-5	CASSRDRVGNQPQHF	TGTGCCAGCAGCCGGGACAGGGTGGGCAATCAGCCCCAGCATTTT
.	.	TRBV9	TRBJ2-3	CASSQWGGSTDTQYF	TGTGCCAGCAGCCAATGGGGAGGAAGCACAGATACGCAGTATTTT
TRBD2	.	TRBV3-1/TRBV3-2	TRBJ2-1	CASSPSGTNNEQFF	TGTGCCAGCAGCCCATCCGGGACTAACAATGAGCAGTTCTTC
.	.	TRBV2	TRBJ2-2	CASSKTEGTGELFF	TGTGCCAGCAGTAAAACGGAGGGGACCGGGGAGCTGTTTTTT
TRBD2	.	TRBV3-1/TRBV3-2	TRBJ2-7	CASSPPSWSGKNYEQYF	TGTGCCAGCAGCCCGCCCAGTTGGAGCGGGAAGAACTACGAGCAGTACTTC
.	.	TRBV11-3	TRBJ2-7	CASGRTRSYEQYF	TGTGCCAGCGGAAGGACACGCTCCTACGAGCAGTACTTC
.	.	TRBV14	TRBJ1-2	CASSRASTELYGYTF	TGTGCCAGCAGCCGAGCCTCGACAGAACTCTATGGCTACACCTTC
.	.	TRBV30	TRBJ2-2	CAWSADSNTGELFF	TGTGCCTGGAGCGCAGACAGTAACACCGGGGAGCTGTTTTTT
.	.	TRBV21-1	TRBJ1-4	CASSPGNEKLFF	TGTGCCAGCAGCCCCGGTAATGAAAAACTGTTTTTT
.	.	TRBV24-1	TRBJ2-2	CATSGTPGELFF	TGTGCCACCAGTGGTACACCCGGGGAGCTGTTTTTT
.	.	TRBV5-6	TRBJ1-1	CASSLRRYEAFF	TGTGCCAGCAGCTTGCGGCGGTATGAAGCTTTCTTT
TRBD2	.	TRBV9	TRBJ2-3	CASSVEGGGSADTQYF	TGTGCCAGCAGCGTAGAGGGCGGGGGTTCCGCAGATACGCAGTATTTT
TRBD1	.	TRBV18	TRBJ1-4	CASSPASGTGNEKLFF	TGTGCCAGCTCACCGGCCTCAGGGACAGGGAATGAAAAACTGTTTTTT
.	.	TRBV30	TRBJ2-7	CAWSGQGGEQYF	TGTGCCTGGAGTGGGCAGGGGGGCGAGCAGTACTTC
.	.	TRBV2	TRBJ1-6	CASGRSSSYNSPLHF	TGTGCCAGCGGGAGAAGTAGCTCCTATAATTCACCCCTCCACTTT
.	.	TRBV30	TRBJ2-7	CAWSVGLNYEQYF	TGTGCCTGGAGTGTTGGCTTGAACTACGAGCAGTACTTC
TRBD1	.	TRBV25-1	TRBJ2-7	CASSEFGDSRAFVHEQYF	TGTGCCAGCAGTGAATTCGGGGACAGTAGGGCTTTTGTCCACGAGCAGTACTTC
.	.	TRBV5-1	TRBJ2-1	CASSLAPGGANEQFF	TGCGCCAGCAGCTTGGCCCCAGGTGGGGCCAATGAGCAGTTCTTC
TRBD2	.	TRBV19	TRBJ2-3	CASRTSGFPTDTQYF	TGTGCCTCCAGGACTAGCGGGTTCCCCACAGATACGCAGTATTTT
.	.	TRBV28	TRBJ1-1	CASSIDTPNTEAFF	TGTGCCAGCAGTATTGACACCCCGAACACTGAAGCTTTCTTT
TRBD1	.	TRBV4-1	TRBJ2-5	CASSHNPLTGGGETQYF	TGCGCCAGCAGCCACAATCCATTAACAGGGGGCGGGGAGACCCAGTACTTC
TRBD1	few	TRBV19	TRBJ2-7	CASSNTGGGYEQYF	TGTGCCAGTAGTAACACAGGGGGCGGTTACGAGCAGTACTTC
.	.	TRBV4-2	TRBJ2-2	CASSQDRRDTGELFF	TGTGCCAGCAGCCAAGATCGGAGGGACACCGGGGAGCTGTTTTTT
TRBD2	.	TRBV2	TRBJ2-1	CASSPSSGYYYNEQFF	TGTGCCAGCAGCCCCTCTAGCGGATATTACTACAATGAGCAGTTCTTC
TRBD1	.	TRBV10-3	TRBJ1-2	CAISEPGQDRNSF	TGTGCCATCAGTGAGCCGGGACAGGACCGAAACAGCTTC
TRBD1	once	TRBV5-8	TRBJ1-3	CASSQGQGLISGNTIYF	TGTGCCAGCAGCCAAGGACAGGGGCTTATCTCTGGAAACACCATATATTTT
TRBD1	.	TRBV18	TRBJ2-3	CASSPPGQATQYF	TGTGCCAGCTCACCACCGGGACAGGCTACGCAGTATTTT
TRBD2	.	TRBV7-2	TRBJ2-5	CASSLDIAGGPVSQYF	TGTGCCAGCAGCTTAGATATAGCGGGAGGGCCCGTATCCCAGTACTTC
TRBD2	.	TRBV10-1	TRBJ2-7	CASITSGSPYEQYF	TGCGCCAGCATTACTAGCGGGAGCCCCTACGAGCAGTACTTC
TRBD1	few	TRBV11-3	TRBJ1-6	CASSSRDREDSPLHF	TGTGCCAGCAGCTCACGGGACAGGGAGGATTCACCCCTCCACTTT
TRBD1	.	TRBV28	TRBJ2-7	CASGDRVPYEQYF	TGTGCCAGCGGCGACAGGGTTCCCTACGAGCAGTACTTC